The rows below give T cell receptor beta chains drawn from one sample of a study of blood T cell repertoires in COVID-19. Measured with immunoSEQ multiplex PCR; TCRdb has only the in-frame clones, and not every one. The data contain about 130,000 clones, roughly four fifths of them seen just once; the ten biggest clones take up 15% to 20%. Sequencing was carried out using peripheral blood. The receptors stem from a woman in her forties or fifties with acute or convalescent COVID-19. Each CDR3 is given with its conserved first and last residue. A D gene is named only where the DNA matches it firmly. Clone size appears in some rows only: once, few, many, or a class for an expanded clone.

clone size: few; J gene: TRBJ2-7; V gene: TRBV5-8; D gene: -; CDR3 DNA: TGTGCCAGCAGCTTGCACGTAGGGGCCTACGAGCAGTACTTC; CDR3 protein: CASSLHVGAYEQYF
clone size: -; J gene: TRBJ1-3; V gene: TRBV7-8; D gene: TRBD1; CDR3 DNA: TGTGCCAGCAGCTTAGAACAGGGGGCGTCTGGAAACACCATATATTTT; CDR3 protein: CASSLEQGASGNTIYF
clone size: few; J gene: TRBJ2-3; V gene: TRBV27; D gene: TRBD2; CDR3 DNA: TGTGCCAGCAGTGTGCGGGGGAGCACAGATACGCAGTATTTT; CDR3 protein: CASSVRGSTDTQYF
clone size: -; J gene: TRBJ1-5; V gene: TRBV15; D gene: TRBD1; CDR3 DNA: TGTGCCACCAGCAGAGATTATGGGACAGCTGGGAATCAGCCCCAGCATTTT; CDR3 protein: CATSRDYGTAGNQPQHF
clone size: -; J gene: TRBJ1-4; V gene: TRBV5-1; D gene: -; CDR3 DNA: TGCGCCAGCAGCTTGTTCTCTCTGGGCGAAAAACTGTTTTTT; CDR3 protein: CASSLFSLGEKLFF
clone size: -; J gene: TRBJ1-2; V gene: TRBV6-5; D gene: TRBD1; CDR3 DNA: TGTGCCAGCAGCTTACAGGGGGTGGATGGCTACACCTTC; CDR3 protein: CASSLQGVDGYTF
clone size: -; J gene: TRBJ1-1; V gene: TRBV9; D gene: -; CDR3 DNA: TGTGCCAGCAGACCTCTAGGGGATCGGAGTGAAGCTTTCTTT; CDR3 protein: CASRPLGDRSEAFF
clone size: -; J gene: TRBJ1-1; V gene: TRBV21-1; D gene: -; CDR3 DNA: TGTGCCAGCAGAGACAGCTTCCCCACTGAAGCTTTCTTT; CDR3 protein: CASRDSFPTEAFF
clone size: -; J gene: TRBJ1-6; V gene: TRBV7-3; D gene: TRBD1; CDR3 DNA: TGTGCCAGCAGCTCGGACAGGGATTCACCCCTCCACTTT; CDR3 protein: CASSSDRDSPLHF
clone size: few; J gene: TRBJ1-5; V gene: TRBV24-1; D gene: -; CDR3 DNA: TGTGCCACCAGTGATCGCCTCCGCGGCCTCTTAGAGGGCAATCAGCCCCAGCATTTT; CDR3 protein: CATSDRLRGLLEGNQPQHF
clone size: -; J gene: TRBJ2-7; V gene: TRBV5-1; D gene: TRBD1; CDR3 DNA: TGCGCCAGCAGCTTGGGACAGGGACGATACGAGCAGTACTTC; CDR3 protein: CASSLGQGRYEQYF
clone size: few; J gene: TRBJ1-1; V gene: TRBV14; D gene: -; CDR3 DNA: TGTGCCAGCAGCCAGGGGGGGCGAACTGAAGCTTTCTTT; CDR3 protein: CASSQGGRTEAFF
clone size: -; J gene: TRBJ1-6; V gene: TRBV18; D gene: TRBD1; CDR3 DNA: TGTGCCAGCTCACAACCGGGCCAGGGGGCGAATTCACCCCTCCACTTT; CDR3 protein: CASSQPGQGANSPLHF
clone size: few; J gene: TRBJ1-2; V gene: TRBV5-1; D gene: TRBD1; CDR3 DNA: TGCGCCAGCAGCCATAGCCCGGGACAGGGGCGCCGTTGGGACTATGGCTACACCTTC; CDR3 protein: CASSHSPGQGRRWDYGYTF
clone size: -; J gene: TRBJ1-1; V gene: TRBV7-8; D gene: -; CDR3 DNA: TGTGCCAGCAGTGCAGGGAGGGACACTGAAGCTTTCTTT; CDR3 protein: CASSAGRDTEAFF
clone size: -; J gene: TRBJ2-7; V gene: TRBV27; D gene: -; CDR3 DNA: TGTGCCAGCAGTTTATTCTCAGGGGTAATCAGTTACGAGCAGTACTTC; CDR3 protein: CASSLFSGVISYEQYF